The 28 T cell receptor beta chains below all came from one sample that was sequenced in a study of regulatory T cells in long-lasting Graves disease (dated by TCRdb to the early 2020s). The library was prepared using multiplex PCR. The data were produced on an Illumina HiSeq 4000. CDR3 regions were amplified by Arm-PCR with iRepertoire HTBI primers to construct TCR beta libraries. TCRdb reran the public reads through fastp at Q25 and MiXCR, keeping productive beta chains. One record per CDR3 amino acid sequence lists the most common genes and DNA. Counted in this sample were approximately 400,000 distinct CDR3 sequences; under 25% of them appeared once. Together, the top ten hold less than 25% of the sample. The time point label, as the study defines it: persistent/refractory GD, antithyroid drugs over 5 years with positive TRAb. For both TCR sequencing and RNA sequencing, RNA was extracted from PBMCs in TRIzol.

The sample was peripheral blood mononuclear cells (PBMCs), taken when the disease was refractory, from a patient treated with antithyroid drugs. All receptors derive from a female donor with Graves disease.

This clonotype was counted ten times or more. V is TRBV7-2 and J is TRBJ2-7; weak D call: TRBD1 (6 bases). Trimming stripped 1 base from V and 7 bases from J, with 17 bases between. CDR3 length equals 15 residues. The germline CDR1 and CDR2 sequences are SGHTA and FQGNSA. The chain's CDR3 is CASSLGGAQGTEQYF. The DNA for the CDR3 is TGTGCCAGCAGCTTAGGGGGAGCACAGGGCACGGAGCAGTACTTC.

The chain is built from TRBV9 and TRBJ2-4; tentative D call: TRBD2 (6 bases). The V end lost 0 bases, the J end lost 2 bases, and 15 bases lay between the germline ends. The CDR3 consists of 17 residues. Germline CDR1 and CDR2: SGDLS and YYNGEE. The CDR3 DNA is TGTGCCAGCAGCGTAGACGGACCGGAGGGAACCAAAAACATTCAGTACTTC. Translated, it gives CASSVDGPEGTKNIQYF.

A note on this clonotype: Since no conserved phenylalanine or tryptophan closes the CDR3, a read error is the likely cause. Here the CDR3 reads CASSEAGTGTYEQYS. CDR3 bases: TGTGCCAGCAGTGAGGCCGGGACAGGGACCTACGAGCAGTACTCC. This chain connects TRBV6-1 to TRBJ2-7, with TRBD1 matching 9 bases. This CDR3 spans 15 amino acids. V lost 3 bases, J lost 2 bases, and 5 bases stayed unmatched. The germline V gene encodes CDR1 MNHNS and CDR2 SASEGT.

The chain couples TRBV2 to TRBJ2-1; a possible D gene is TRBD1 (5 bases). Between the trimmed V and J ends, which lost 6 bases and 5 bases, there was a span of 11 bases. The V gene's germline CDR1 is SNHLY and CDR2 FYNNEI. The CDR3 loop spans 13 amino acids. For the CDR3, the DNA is TGTGCCAGCAGACGGACACCAGACAATGAGCAGTTCTTC. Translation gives CASRRTPDNEQFF.

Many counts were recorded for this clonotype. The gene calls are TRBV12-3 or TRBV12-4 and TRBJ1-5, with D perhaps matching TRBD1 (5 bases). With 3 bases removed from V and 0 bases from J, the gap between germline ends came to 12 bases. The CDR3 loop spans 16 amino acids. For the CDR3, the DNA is TGTGCCAGCAGTTTTGGTGGCAGGGTTAGCAATCAGCCCCAGCATTTT. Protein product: CASSFGGRVSNQPQHF.

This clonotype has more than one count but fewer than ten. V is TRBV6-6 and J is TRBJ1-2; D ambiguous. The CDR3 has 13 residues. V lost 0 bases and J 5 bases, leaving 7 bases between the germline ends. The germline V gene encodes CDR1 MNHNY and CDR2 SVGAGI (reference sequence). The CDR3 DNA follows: TGTGCCAGCAGTTACTCGGCGGGTTATGGCTACACCTTC. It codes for CASSYSAGYGYTF.

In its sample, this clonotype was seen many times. The CDR3 region is CASSYSGRESEKLFF. The DNA for the CDR3 is TGTGCCAGCAGTTACTCGGGCAGGGAATCTGAAAAACTGTTTTTT. The chain couples TRBV6-2 or TRBV6-3 to TRBJ1-4; a possible D gene is TRBD1 (5 bases). In germline, CDR1 is MNHEY, CDR2 SVGEGT. The CDR3 spans 15 residues. Trimming shortened V by 0 bases and J by 7 bases, and 12 bases separated the two germline ends.

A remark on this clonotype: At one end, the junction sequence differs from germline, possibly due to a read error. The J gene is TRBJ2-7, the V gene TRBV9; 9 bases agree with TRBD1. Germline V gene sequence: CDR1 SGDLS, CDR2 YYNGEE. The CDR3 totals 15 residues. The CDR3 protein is CASSVGTGVSHEQYF. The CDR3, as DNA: TGTGCCAGCAGCGTAGGGACAGGGGTCTCCCACGAGCAGTACTTC.

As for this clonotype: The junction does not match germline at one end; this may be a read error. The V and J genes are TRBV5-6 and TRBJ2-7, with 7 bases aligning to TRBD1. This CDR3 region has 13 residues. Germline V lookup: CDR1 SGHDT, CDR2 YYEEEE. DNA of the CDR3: TGTGCCAGCAGCCGGCCGACAGGGTCCGAGCAGTATTTC. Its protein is CASSRPTGSEQYF. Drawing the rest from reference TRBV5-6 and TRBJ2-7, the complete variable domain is DAGVTQSPTHLIKTRGQQVTLRCSPKSGHDTVSWYQQALGQGPQFIFQYYEEEERQRGNFPDRFSGHQFPNYSSELNVNALLLGDSALYLCASSRPTGSEQYFGPGTRLTVT.

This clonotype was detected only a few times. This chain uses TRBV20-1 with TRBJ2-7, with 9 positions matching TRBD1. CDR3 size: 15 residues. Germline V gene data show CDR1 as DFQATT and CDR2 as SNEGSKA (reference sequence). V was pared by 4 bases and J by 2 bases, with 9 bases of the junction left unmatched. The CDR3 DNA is TGCAGTGCTATTGCCCCGGGACAGGGACCCTACGAGCAGTACTTC. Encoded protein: CSAIAPGQGPYEQYF.

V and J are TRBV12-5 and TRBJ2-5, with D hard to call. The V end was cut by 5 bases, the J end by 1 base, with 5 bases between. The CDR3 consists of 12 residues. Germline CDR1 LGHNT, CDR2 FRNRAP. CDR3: CASGLSQETQYF. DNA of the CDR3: TGTGCTAGTGGTCTTTCCCAAGAGACCCAGTACTTC.

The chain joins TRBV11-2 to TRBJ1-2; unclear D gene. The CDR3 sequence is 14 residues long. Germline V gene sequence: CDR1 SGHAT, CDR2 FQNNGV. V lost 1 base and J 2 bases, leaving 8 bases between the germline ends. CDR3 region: CASSLGNSNYGYTF. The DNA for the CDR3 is TGTGCCAGCAGCTTAGGGAACTCGAACTATGGCTACACCTTC.

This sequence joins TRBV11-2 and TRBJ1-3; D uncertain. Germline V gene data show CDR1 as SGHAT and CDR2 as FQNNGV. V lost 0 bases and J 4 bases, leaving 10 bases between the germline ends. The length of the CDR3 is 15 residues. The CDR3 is CASSLDVPSGNTIYF. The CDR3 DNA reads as TGTGCCAGCAGCTTAGATGTGCCGTCCGGAAACACCATATATTTT. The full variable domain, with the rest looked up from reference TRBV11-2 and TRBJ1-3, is EAGVAQSPRYKIIEKRQSVAFWCNPISGHATLYWYQQILGQGPKLLIQFQNNGVVDDSQLPKDRFSAERLKGVDSTLKIQPAKLEDSAVYLCASSLDVPSGNTIYFGEGSWLTVV.

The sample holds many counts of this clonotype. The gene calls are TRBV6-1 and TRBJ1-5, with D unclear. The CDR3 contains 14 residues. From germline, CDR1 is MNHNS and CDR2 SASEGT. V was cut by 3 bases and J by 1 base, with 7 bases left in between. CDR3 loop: CASSDSLSNQPQHF. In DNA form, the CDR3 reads TGTGCCAGCAGTGACTCCCTAAGCAATCAGCCCCAGCATTTT.

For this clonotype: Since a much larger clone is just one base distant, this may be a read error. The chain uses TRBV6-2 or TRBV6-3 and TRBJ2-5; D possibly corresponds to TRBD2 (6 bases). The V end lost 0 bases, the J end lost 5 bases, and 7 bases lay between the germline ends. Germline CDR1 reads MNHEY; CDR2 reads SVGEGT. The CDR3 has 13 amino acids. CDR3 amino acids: CASSYSEGETQYF. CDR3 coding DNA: TGTGCCAGCAGTTACTCGGAGGGGGAGACCCAGTACTTC.

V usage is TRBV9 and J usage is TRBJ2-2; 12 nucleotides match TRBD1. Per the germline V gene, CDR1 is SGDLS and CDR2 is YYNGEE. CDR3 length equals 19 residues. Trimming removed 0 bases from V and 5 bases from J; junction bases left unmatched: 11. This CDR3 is CASSVGPGQGAVGTGELFF. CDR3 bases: TGTGCCAGCAGCGTAGGTCCGGGACAGGGGGCCGTGGGTACCGGGGAGCTGTTTTTT.

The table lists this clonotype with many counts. The chain's CDR3 is CASSTGLGVGNQPQHF. In DNA form, the CDR3 reads TGTGCCAGCAGTACCGGACTGGGGGTGGGCAATCAGCCCCAGCATTTT. This rearrangement joins TRBV12-3 or TRBV12-4 to TRBJ1-5, with D tentatively TRBD1 (5 bases). The CDR3 is 16 amino acids. V was clipped by 5 bases and J by 2 bases, with 16 bases between them.

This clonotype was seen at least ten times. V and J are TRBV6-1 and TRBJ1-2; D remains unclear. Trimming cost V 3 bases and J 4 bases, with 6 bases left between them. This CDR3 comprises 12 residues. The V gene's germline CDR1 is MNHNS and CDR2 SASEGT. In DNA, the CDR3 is TGTGCCAGCAGTGACACCTTCTATGGCTACACCTTC. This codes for CASSDTFYGYTF.

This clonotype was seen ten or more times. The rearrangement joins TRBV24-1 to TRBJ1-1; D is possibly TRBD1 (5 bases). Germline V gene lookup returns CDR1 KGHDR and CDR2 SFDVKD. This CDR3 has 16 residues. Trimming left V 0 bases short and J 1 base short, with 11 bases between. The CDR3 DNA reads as TGTGCCACCAGTGATTTGAAGGGGACCACGAACACTGAAGCTTTCTTT. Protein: CATSDLKGTTNTEAFF.

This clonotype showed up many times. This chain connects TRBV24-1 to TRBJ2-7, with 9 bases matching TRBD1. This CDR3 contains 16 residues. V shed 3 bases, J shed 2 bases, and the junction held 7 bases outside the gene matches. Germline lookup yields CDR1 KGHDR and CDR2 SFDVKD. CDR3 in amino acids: CATSDPRTGDPYEQYF. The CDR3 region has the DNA TGTGCCACCAGTGATCCGAGGACAGGGGACCCCTACGAGCAGTACTTC.

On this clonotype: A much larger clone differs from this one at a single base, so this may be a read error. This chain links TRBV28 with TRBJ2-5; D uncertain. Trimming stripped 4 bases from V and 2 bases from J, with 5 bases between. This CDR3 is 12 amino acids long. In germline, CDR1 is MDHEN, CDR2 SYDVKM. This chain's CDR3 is CASSWVQETQYF. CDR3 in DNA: TGTGCCAGCAGTTGGGTTCAAGAGACCCAGTACTTC.

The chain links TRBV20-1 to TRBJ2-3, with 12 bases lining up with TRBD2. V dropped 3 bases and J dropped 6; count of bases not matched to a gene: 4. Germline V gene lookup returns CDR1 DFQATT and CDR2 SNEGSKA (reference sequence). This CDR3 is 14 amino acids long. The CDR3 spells CSARTSGRPDTQYF. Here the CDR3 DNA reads TGCAGTGCTAGGACTAGCGGGAGACCTGATACGCAGTATTTT.

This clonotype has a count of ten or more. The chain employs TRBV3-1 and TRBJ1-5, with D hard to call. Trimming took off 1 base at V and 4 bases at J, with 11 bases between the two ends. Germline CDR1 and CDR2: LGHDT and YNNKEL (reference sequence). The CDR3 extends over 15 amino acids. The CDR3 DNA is TGTGCCAGCAGCCAAGCGTCTGCAGCTAATCAGCCCCAGCATTTT. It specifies CASSQASAANQPQHF.

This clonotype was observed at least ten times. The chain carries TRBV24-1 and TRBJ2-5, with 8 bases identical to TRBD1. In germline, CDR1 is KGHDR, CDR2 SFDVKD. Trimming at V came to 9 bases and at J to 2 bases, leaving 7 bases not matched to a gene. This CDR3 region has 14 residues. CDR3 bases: TGTGCCACCCGAGGGACAGGACTACAAGAGACCCAGTACTTC. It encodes CATRGTGLQETQYF.

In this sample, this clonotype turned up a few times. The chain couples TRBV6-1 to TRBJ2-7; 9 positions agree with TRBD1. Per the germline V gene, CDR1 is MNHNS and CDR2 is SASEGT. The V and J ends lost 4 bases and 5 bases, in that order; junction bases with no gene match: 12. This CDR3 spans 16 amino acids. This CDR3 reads CASSGTGTGLVHEQYF. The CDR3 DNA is TGTGCCAGCAGTGGAACGGGGACAGGGTTAGTCCACGAGCAGTACTTC.

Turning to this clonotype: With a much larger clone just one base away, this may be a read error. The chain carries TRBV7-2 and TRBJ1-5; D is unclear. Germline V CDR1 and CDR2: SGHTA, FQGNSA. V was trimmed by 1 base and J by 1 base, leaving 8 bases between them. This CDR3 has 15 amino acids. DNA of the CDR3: TGTGCCAGCAGCTTAGAGGGTCCGAGCAATCAGCCCCAGCATTTT. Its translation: CASSLEGPSNQPQHF.

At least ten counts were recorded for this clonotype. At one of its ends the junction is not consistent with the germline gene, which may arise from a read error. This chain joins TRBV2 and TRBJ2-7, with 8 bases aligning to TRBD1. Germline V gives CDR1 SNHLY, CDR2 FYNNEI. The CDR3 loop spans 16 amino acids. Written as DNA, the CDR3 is TGTGCCAGCAGCGAAGACAGGGGAATGAGAGGCTACGAGCAGTACTTC. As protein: CASSEDRGMRGYEQYF.

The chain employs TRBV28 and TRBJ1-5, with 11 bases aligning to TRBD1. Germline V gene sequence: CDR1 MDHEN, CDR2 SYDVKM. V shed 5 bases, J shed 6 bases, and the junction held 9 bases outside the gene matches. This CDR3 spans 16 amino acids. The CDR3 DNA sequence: TGTGCCAGCAGTCAAGCCGGGACAGGGGGAAGTCAGCCCCAGCATTTT. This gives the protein CASSQAGTGGSQPQHF.